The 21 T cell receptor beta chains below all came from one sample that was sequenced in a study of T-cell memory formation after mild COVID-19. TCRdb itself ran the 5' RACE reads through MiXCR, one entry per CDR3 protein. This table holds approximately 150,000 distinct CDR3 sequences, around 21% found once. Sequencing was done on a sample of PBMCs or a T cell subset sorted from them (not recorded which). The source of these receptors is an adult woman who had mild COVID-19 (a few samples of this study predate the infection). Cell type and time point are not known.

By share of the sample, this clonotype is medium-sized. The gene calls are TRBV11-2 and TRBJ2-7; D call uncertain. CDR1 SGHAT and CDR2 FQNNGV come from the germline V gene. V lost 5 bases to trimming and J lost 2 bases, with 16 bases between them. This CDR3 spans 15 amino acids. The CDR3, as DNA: TGTGCCAGCAGCGTCCCGTTTCGACAAGCCTACGAGCAGTACTTC. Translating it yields CASSVPFRQAYEQYF.

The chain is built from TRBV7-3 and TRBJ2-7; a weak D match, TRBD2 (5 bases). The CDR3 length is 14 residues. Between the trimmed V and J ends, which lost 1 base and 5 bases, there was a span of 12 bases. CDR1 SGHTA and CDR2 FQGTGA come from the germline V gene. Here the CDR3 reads CASSLSRDSDEQYF. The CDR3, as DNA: TGTGCCAGCAGCTTAAGTCGGGATAGCGACGAGCAGTACTTC.

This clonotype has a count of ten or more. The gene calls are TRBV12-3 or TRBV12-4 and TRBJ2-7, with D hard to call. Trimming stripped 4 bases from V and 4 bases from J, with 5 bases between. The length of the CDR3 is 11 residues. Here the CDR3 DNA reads TGTGCCAGCAGTTCCATATACGAGCAGTACTTC. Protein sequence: CASSSIYEQYF.

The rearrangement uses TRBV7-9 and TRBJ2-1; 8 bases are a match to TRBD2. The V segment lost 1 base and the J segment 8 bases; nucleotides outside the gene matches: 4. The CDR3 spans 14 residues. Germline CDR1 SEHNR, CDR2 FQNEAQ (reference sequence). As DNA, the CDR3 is TGTGCCAGCAGCTTAGTTACTAGCGGCCATGAGCAGTTCTTC. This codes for CASSLVTSGHEQFF.

The CDR3 DNA sequence: TGTGCCAGCTGCGTAGGTCGTAATAATTCACCCCTCCACTTT. Translation: CASCVGRNNSPLHF. V gene TRBV12-3 or TRBV12-4 combines with J gene TRBJ1-6; D is uncertain. Trimming removed 8 bases from V and 5 bases from J, with 13 bases in between. The CDR3 runs to 14 residues.

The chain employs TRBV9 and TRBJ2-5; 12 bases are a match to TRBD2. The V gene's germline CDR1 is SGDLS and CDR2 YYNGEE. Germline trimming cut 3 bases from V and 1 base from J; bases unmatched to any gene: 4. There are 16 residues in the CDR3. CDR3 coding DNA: TGTGCCAGCAGCGCCTCTAGCGGGGGGGCCCAAGAGACCCAGTACTTC. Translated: CASSASSGGAQETQYF.

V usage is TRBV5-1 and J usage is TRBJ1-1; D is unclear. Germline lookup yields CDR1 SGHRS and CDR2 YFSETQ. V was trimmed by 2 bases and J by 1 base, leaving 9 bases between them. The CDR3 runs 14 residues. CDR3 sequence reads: CASSLWVQNTEAFF. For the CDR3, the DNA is TGCGCCAGCAGCTTATGGGTCCAGAACACTGAAGCTTTCTTT.

The CDR3 DNA reads as TGTGCCAGCAGCTTACCACAGAGCTCTGGAAACACCATATATTTT. Translating gives CASSLPQSSGNTIYF. This sequence joins TRBV7-2 and TRBJ1-3; D not resolved. Trimming shortened V by 2 bases and J by 0 bases, and 8 bases separated the two germline ends. Germline values: CDR1 SGHTA, CDR2 FQGNSA. CDR3 length: 15 residues.

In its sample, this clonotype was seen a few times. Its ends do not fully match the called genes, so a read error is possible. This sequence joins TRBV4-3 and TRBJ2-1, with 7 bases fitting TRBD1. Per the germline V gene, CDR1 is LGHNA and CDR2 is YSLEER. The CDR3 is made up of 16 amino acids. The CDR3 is CARSQDPRQGRNEQFF. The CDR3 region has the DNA TGCGCCAGAAGCCAAGATCCCAGACAGGGAAGGAATGAGCAGTTCTTC.

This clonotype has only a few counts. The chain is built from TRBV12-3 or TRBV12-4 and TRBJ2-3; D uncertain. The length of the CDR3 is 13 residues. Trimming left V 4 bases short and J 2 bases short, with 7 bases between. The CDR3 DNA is TGTGCCAGCAGTTCGTATCTCACAGATACGCAGTATTTT. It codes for CASSSYLTDTQYF.

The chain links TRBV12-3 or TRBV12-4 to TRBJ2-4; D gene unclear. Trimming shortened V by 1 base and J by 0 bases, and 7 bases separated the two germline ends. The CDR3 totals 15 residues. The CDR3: CASSLGSLAKNIQYF. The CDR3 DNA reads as TGTGCCAGCAGTTTAGGGAGTTTAGCCAAAAACATTCAGTACTTC.

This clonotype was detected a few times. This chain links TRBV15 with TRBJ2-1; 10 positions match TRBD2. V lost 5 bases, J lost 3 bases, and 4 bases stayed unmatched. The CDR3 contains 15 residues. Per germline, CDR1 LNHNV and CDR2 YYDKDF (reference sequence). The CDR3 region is CATSEAGGFYNEQFF. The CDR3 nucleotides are TGTGCCACCAGCGAAGCGGGGGGGTTCTACAATGAGCAGTTCTTC.

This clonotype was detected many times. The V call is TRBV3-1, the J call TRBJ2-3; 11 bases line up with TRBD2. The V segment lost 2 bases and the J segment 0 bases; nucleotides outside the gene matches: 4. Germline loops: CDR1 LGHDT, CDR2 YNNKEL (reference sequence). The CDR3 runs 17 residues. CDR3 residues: CASSQNSGGGSTDTQYF. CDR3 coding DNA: TGTGCCAGCAGCCAAAATAGCGGGGGGGGTAGCACAGATACGCAGTATTTT.

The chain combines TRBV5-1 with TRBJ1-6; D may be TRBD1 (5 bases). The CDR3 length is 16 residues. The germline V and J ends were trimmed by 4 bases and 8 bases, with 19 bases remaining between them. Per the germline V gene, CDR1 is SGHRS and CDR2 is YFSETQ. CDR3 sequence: CASSGLRGARDSPLHF. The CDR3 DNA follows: TGCGCCAGCAGCGGCCTACGAGGGGCCCGCGATTCACCCCTCCACTTT.

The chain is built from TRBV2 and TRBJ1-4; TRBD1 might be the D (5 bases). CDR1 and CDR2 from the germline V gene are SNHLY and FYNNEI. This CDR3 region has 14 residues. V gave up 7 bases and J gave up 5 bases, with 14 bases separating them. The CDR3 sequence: CASKKTEENEKLFF. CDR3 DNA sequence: TGTGCCAGCAAGAAGACAGAAGAGAATGAAAAACTGTTTTTT.

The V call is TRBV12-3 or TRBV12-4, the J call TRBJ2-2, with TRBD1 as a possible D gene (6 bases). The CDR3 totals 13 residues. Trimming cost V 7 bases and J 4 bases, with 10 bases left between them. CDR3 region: CASKGHSTGELFF. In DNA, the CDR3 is TGTGCCAGCAAGGGACACAGCACCGGGGAGCTGTTTTTT.

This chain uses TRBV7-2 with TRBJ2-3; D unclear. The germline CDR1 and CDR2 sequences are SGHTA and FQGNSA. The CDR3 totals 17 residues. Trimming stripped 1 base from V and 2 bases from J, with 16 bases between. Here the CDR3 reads CASSLGRTPRTTDTQYF. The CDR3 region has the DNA TGTGCCAGCAGCTTAGGGCGGACCCCTAGAACCACAGATACGCAGTATTTT.

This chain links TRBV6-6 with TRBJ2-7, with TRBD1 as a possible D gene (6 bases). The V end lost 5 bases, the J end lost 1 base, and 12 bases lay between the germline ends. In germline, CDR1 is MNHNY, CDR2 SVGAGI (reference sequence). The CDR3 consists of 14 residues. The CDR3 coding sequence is TGTGCCAGCAGTCGGGACATCATATCCTACGAGCAGTACTTC. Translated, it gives CASSRDIISYEQYF.

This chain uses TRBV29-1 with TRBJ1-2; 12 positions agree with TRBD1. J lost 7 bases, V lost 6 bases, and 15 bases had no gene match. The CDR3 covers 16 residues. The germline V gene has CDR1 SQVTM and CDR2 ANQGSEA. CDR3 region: CSVPGTGGASRSGYTF. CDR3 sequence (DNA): TGCAGCGTCCCCGGGACAGGGGGCGCGTCACGGTCTGGCTACACCTTC.

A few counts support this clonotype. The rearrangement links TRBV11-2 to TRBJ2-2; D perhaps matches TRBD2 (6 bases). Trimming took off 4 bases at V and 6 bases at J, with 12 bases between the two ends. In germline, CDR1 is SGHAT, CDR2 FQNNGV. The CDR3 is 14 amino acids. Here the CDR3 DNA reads TGTGCCAGCAGCTCCTTAGGGGAGGCCGGGGAGCTGTTTTTT. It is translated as CASSSLGEAGELFF.

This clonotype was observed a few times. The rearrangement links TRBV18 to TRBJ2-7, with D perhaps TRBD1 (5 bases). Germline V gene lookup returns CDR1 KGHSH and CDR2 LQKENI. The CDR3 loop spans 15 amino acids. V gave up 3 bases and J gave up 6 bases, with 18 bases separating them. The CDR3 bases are TGTGCCAGCTCACCGACAGACACTGATTACGGCGAGCAGTACTTC. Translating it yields CASSPTDTDYGEQYF.